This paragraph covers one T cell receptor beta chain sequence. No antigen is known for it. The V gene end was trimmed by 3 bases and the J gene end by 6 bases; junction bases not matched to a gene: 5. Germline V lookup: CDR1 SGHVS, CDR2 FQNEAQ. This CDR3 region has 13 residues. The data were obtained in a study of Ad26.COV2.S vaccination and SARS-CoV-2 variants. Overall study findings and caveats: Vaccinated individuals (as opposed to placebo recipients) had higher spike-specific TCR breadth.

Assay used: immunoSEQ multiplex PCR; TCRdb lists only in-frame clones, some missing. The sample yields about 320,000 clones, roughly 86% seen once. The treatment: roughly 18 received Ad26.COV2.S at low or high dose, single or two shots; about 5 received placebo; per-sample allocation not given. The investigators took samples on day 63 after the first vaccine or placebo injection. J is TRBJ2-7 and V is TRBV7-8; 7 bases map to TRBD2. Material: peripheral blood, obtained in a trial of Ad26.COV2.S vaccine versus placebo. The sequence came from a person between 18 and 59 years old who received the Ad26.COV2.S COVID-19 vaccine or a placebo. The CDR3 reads CASSFPGLGEQYF. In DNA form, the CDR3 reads TGTGCCAGCAGCTTTCCTGGACTAGGCGAGCAGTACTTC.